The 28 T cell receptor beta chains reported below all come from one sample, sequenced in a study of blood T cell repertoires in COVID-19. Clones were sequenced by immunoSEQ multiplex PCR, and TCRdb holds only the in-frame ones, with some missing. The repertoire holds a few hundred thousand clones, with approximately 85% as singletons. Sequenced sample: PBMCs or T cells enriched from blood (not recorded which). The receptors originated from a man between 25 and 39 years old who had recovered from COVID-19.

The V gene is TRBV7-2, the J gene TRBJ1-3, with 8 bases aligning to TRBD1. The CDR3 is 14 amino acids. The junction had 2 bases not matched to a gene; V was cut back by 3 bases and J by 4 bases. Germline V gene sequence: CDR1 SGHTA, CDR2 FQGNSA. CDR3 sequence reads: CASSLDRAGNTIYF. The CDR3 coding sequence is TGTGCCAGCAGCTTGGACAGGGCCGGAAACACCATATATTTT. The full variable domain, its missing parts supplied by reference TRBV7-2 and TRBJ1-3, is GAGVSQSPSNKVTEKGKDVELRCDPISGHTALYWYRQSLGQGLEFLIYFQGNSAPDKSGLPSDRFSAERTGGSVSTLTIQRTQQEDSAVYLCASSLDRAGNTIYFGEGSWLTVV.

CDR3 amino acids: CAISSDQGRAFF. CDR3 nucleotides: TGTGCCATCAGTTCGGATCAGGGTCGCGCTTTCTTT. The V and J genes are TRBV10-3 and TRBJ1-1; D is perhaps TRBD1 (5 bases). From germline, CDR1 is ENHRY and CDR2 SYGVKD. The CDR3 has 12 residues. Trimming removed 5 bases from V and 11 bases from J, with 15 bases in between.

The table lists this clone with a few counts. The rearrangement uses TRBV5-3 and TRBJ1-2; perhaps TRBD1 as D (5 bases). TRBV5-3 is identified as an open reading frame with a role that is uncertain. Trimming shortened V by 4 bases and J by 1 base, and 8 bases separated the two germline ends. The CDR3 extends over 13 amino acids. The DNA of the CDR3 is TGTGCCAGAAGCGCCAGGGTTAACTATGGCTACACCTTC. It translates to CARSARVNYGYTF.

The chain is built from TRBV5-1 and TRBJ2-2; 10 nucleotides agree with TRBD2. Germline V CDR1 and CDR2: SGHRS, YFSETQ. The length of the CDR3 is 16 residues. Losses at the gene ends were 4 bases for V and 5 bases for J; bases not matched to a gene: 8. As DNA, the CDR3 is TGCGCCAGCAGCCTCCGAGCGGGGGGGCCAACCGGGGAGCTGTTTTTT. Translating it yields CASSLRAGGPTGELFF.

Written as DNA, the CDR3 is TGTGCTTCTGGCTCCCGCACAGATACGCAGTATTTT. Protein sequence: CASGSRTDTQYF. The chain has TRBV27 and TRBJ2-3; no clear D gene. CDR3 length equals 12 residues. The V gene's germline CDR1 is MNHEY and CDR2 SMNVEV (reference sequence).

This clone was counted between two and nine times. The chain links TRBV5-4 to TRBJ2-2; TRBD1 matches 11 bases. The germline gives CDR1 SGHNT, CDR2 YYREEE (reference sequence). This CDR3 has 15 residues. Trimming removed 5 bases from V and 2 bases from J; junction bases left unmatched: 2. CDR3: CASSWTGGNTGELFF. The CDR3 nucleotides are TGTGCCAGCAGTTGGACAGGGGGCAACACCGGGGAGCTGTTTTTT.

The chain uses TRBV5-1 and TRBJ2-3; D perhaps matches TRBD1 (6 bases). Germline V CDR1 and CDR2: SGHRS, YFSETQ. V was cut by 0 bases and J by 2 bases, with 13 bases left in between. This CDR3 is 16 amino acids long. CDR3 in amino acids: CASSLGGQGYTDTQYF. DNA of the CDR3: TGCGCCAGCAGCTTGGGGGGGCAGGGATACACAGATACGCAGTATTTT.

V and J are TRBV23-1 and TRBJ2-7; the D gene is possibly TRBD2 (5 bases). TRBV23-1 qualifies as an ORF whose function is uncertain. The CDR3 totals 20 residues. V lost 7 bases and J 4 bases, leaving 35 bases between the germline ends. The CDR3 nucleotides read TGCGCCAGCACACCCACACTAGAGGTGGCCCTCCTAAAAGCCGAGTACGAGCAGTACTTC. This gives the protein CASTPTLEVALLKAEYEQYF.

The rearrangement uses TRBV18 and TRBJ2-7, with 7 bases matching TRBD1. Germline CDR1 is KGHSH and CDR2 is LQKENI. CDR3 length: 13 residues. Losses at the gene ends were 5 bases for V and 3 bases for J; bases not matched to a gene: 4. The DNA for the CDR3 is TGTGCCAGCTCATCCGACAGGGACTACGAGCAGTACTTC. Translated, it gives CASSSDRDYEQYF.

The chain carries TRBV2 and TRBJ2-3, with D hard to call. The germline V gene has CDR1 SNHLY and CDR2 FYNNEI. This CDR3 comprises 14 residues. Trimming shortened V by 8 bases and J by 0 bases, and 12 bases separated the two germline ends. The CDR3 is CASQTGFSTDTQYF. CDR3 coding DNA: TGTGCCAGCCAGACTGGCTTTAGCACAGATACGCAGTATTTT.

V is TRBV4-2 and J is TRBJ2-5, with 12 bases lining up with TRBD2. The CDR3 length is 19 residues. In germline, CDR1 is LGHNA, CDR2 YNFKEQ. The trim removed 0 bases at V and 5 bases at J, leaving 13 bases unmatched. CDR3 region: CASSQDPSLAGGGSETQYF. As DNA, the CDR3 is TGTGCCAGCAGCCAAGATCCTTCACTAGCGGGGGGCGGGAGTGAGACCCAGTACTTC.

The chain joins TRBV6-1 to TRBJ1-5; D is possibly TRBD1 (6 bases). Germline loops: CDR1 MNHNS, CDR2 SASEGT. This CDR3 spans 14 amino acids. The germline V and J ends were trimmed by 2 bases and 7 bases, with 12 bases remaining between them. CDR3 in amino acids: CASSESRGRQPQHF. The CDR3 coding sequence is TGTGCCAGCAGTGAAAGCAGGGGCAGGCAGCCCCAGCATTTT.

The V and J genes are TRBV4-1 and TRBJ2-3, with D unresolved. This CDR3 has 13 residues. CDR1 and CDR2 from the germline V gene are MGHRA and YSYEKL. V was cut by 4 bases and J by 2 bases, with 7 bases left in between. The CDR3 DNA sequence: TGCGCCAGCAGCCGGCCCGACACAGATACGCAGTATTTT. Its protein product is CASSRPDTDTQYF.

The rearrangement links TRBV4-2 to TRBJ2-7; TRBD1 matches at 12 bases. CDR1 and CDR2 (germline): LGHNA, YNFKEQ. Unmatched junction bases numbered 5, after V lost 1 base and J lost 7 bases. CDR3 length: 15 amino acids. The CDR3: CASSQVSGQGAEQYF. CDR3 coding DNA: TGTGCCAGCAGCCAAGTGTCGGGACAGGGGGCTGAGCAGTACTTC.

The chain recombines TRBV19 with TRBJ1-4, with TRBD1 matching over 7 bases. Germline loops: CDR1 LNHDA, CDR2 SQIVND (reference sequence). The CDR3 spans 13 residues. V dropped 6 bases and J dropped 7; count of bases not matched to a gene: 5. The CDR3: CASSRQGGEKLFF. CDR3 sequence (DNA): TGTGCCAGTAGCCGACAGGGAGGTGAAAAACTGTTTTTT.

The rearrangement links TRBV9 to TRBJ2-6, with D perhaps TRBD2 (7 bases). This CDR3 region has 17 residues. Trimming cost V 0 bases and J 8 bases, with 18 bases left between them. Germline CDR1 SGDLS, CDR2 YYNGEE. CDR3 in amino acids: CASSVVGGGVRSNVLTF. Written as DNA, the CDR3 is TGTGCCAGCAGCGTAGTAGGGGGAGGGGTTCGTTCCAACGTCCTGACTTTC.

This sequence joins TRBV19 and TRBJ2-7, with D perhaps matching TRBD2 (6 bases). V was clipped by 2 bases and J by 4 bases, with 18 bases between them. Germline loops: CDR1 LNHDA, CDR2 SQIVND (reference sequence). CDR3 size: 16 residues. CDR3 sequence: CASSISSGWGLYEQYF. The DNA for the CDR3 is TGTGCCAGTAGTATAAGCTCTGGGTGGGGACTTTACGAGCAGTACTTC.

The chain joins TRBV6-4 to TRBJ2-1, with 7 bases lining up with TRBD2. The CDR3 length is 13 residues. Germline V CDR1 and CDR2: MRHNA, SNTAGT. The trim removed 6 bases at V and 4 bases at J, leaving 3 bases unmatched. This CDR3 is CASSGTIYNEQFF. The CDR3 coding sequence is TGTGCCAGCAGCGGGACTATATACAATGAGCAGTTCTTC.

J is TRBJ1-2 and V is TRBV6-9; D might be TRBD1 (6 bases). The CDR3 covers 21 residues. Germline V gene sequence: CDR1 MNHGY, CDR2 SVAAGI. V lost 0 bases, J lost 1 base, and 27 bases lay in between. In DNA, the CDR3 is TGTGCCAGCAGTTATTCGTTTTTTCGGGGGGGCAGGTCGTCCTTTAACTATGGCTACACCTTC. Translated, it gives CASSYSFFRGGRSSFNYGYTF.

The CDR3 protein is CASSLTEFTEAFF. The CDR3 DNA reads as TGTGCCAGTAGCCTGACAGAGTTCACTGAAGCTTTCTTT. This chain connects TRBV19 to TRBJ1-1; tentative D call: TRBD1 (5 bases). Germline V gene lookup returns CDR1 LNHDA and CDR2 SQIVND (reference sequence). The CDR3 consists of 13 residues. With 6 bases removed from V and 4 bases from J, the gap between germline ends came to 12 bases.

The V gene is TRBV20-1, the J gene TRBJ1-6; weak D call: TRBD1 (6 bases). Trimming stripped 3 bases from V and 10 bases from J, with 19 bases between. The CDR3 totals 15 residues. Per the germline V gene, CDR1 is DFQATT and CDR2 is SNEGSKA (reference sequence). The CDR3 sequence is CSASSGGHRLSPLHF. In nucleotides, the CDR3 is TGCAGTGCTAGTTCGGGGGGGCATAGGCTCTCACCCCTCCACTTT.

V and J are TRBV13 and TRBJ2-4; possible D gene TRBD2, 7 bases. The V and J ends lost 6 bases and 1 base respectively, with 16 bases between them. The CDR3 extends over 16 amino acids. Germline CDR1 is PRHDT and CDR2 is FYEKMQ (reference sequence). CDR3 sequence: CASRRWGGSAKNIQYF. The CDR3 coding sequence is TGTGCCAGCAGAAGGTGGGGGGGCTCGGCCAAAAACATTCAGTACTTC. Complete variable domain (other parts from reference TRBV13 and TRBJ2-4): AAGVIQSPRHLIKEKRETATLKCYPIPRHDTVYWYQQGPGQDPQFLISFYEKMQSDKGSIPDRFSAQQFSDYHSELNMSSLELGDSALYFCASRRWGGSAKNIQYFGAGTRLSVL.

This chain joins TRBV9 and TRBJ2-5; 9 bases align to TRBD1. The germline gives CDR1 SGDLS, CDR2 YYNGEE. The CDR3 runs 13 residues. J gave up 5 bases and V 3 bases, and 2 bases lay outside the gene matches. The CDR3 spells CASSATGGETQYF. CDR3 nucleotides: TGTGCCAGCAGCGCGACAGGGGGGGAGACCCAGTACTTC.

This sequence joins TRBV10-3 and TRBJ2-2, with D possibly TRBD2 on 7 matching bases. V gave up 6 bases and J gave up 6 bases, with 14 bases separating them. Germline-derived CDR1 and CDR2 are ENHRY and SYGVKD. This CDR3 has 14 residues. CDR3 DNA: TGTGCCATCAGAGGGGGGGTTTCAGCCGGGGAGCTGTTTTTT. It yields the protein CAIRGGVSAGELFF.

J is TRBJ1-6 and V is TRBV6-5, with D perhaps matching TRBD1 (6 bases). Germline V gene sequence: CDR1 MNHEY, CDR2 SVGAGI. The CDR3 spans 15 residues. V was trimmed by 4 bases and J by 9 bases, leaving 16 bases between them. The CDR3 loop reads CASSSLQGAASPLHF. The CDR3 DNA follows: TGTGCCAGCAGTTCTCTACAGGGAGCCGCTTCACCCCTCCACTTT.

The chain joins TRBV4-1 to TRBJ1-2; TRBD1 might be the D (6 bases). Per germline, CDR1 MGHRA and CDR2 YSYEKL. V was clipped by 0 bases and J by 7 bases, with 18 bases between them. This CDR3 contains 16 residues. The chain's CDR3 is CASSQDPTFGGTGYTF. The CDR3 DNA follows: TGCGCCAGCAGCCAAGACCCTACATTTGGGGGCACTGGCTACACCTTC.

J is TRBJ1-1 and V is TRBV2; D uncertain. CDR3 length equals 13 residues. Trimming left V 3 bases short and J 0 bases short, with 5 bases between. Germline values: CDR1 SNHLY, CDR2 FYNNEI. The CDR3 here is CASSDGMNTEAFF. CDR3 nucleotide sequence: TGTGCCAGCAGTGATGGCATGAACACTGAAGCTTTCTTT.

The rearrangement joins TRBV30 to TRBJ1-6, with a tentative D call TRBD1 (5 bases). V lost 0 bases and J lost 14, with 17 bases in between. Looked up from germline, CDR1 is GTSNPN and CDR2 is SVGIG (reference sequence). CDR3 length: 14 residues. The CDR3 loop is CAWSVKPAGQTLHF. In nucleotides, the CDR3 is TGTGCCTGGAGTGTAAAGCCGGCGGGGCAGACCCTCCACTTT.